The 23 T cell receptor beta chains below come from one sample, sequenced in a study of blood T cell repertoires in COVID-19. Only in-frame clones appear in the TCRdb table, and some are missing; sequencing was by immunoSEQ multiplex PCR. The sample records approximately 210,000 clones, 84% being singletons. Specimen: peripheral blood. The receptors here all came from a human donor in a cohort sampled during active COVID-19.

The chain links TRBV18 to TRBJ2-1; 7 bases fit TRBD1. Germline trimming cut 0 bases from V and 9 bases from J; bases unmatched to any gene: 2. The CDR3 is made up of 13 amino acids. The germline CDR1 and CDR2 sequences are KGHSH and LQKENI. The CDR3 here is CASSPPDRREQFF. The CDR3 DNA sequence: TGTGCCAGCTCACCACCGGACAGGCGTGAGCAGTTCTTC.

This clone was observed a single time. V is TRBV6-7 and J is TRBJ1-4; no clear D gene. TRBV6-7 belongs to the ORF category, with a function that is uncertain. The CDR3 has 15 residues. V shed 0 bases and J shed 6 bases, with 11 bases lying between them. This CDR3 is CASSYSSGDDEKLFF. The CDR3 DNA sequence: TGTGCCAGCAGTTACTCGTCCGGGGATGATGAAAAACTGTTTTTT.

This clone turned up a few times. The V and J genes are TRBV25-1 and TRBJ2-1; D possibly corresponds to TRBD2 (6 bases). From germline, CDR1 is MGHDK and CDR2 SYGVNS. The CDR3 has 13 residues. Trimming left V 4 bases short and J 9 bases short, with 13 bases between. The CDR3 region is CASSGATRGEQFF. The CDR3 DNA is TGTGCCAGCAGTGGAGCGACTAGGGGTGAGCAGTTCTTC.

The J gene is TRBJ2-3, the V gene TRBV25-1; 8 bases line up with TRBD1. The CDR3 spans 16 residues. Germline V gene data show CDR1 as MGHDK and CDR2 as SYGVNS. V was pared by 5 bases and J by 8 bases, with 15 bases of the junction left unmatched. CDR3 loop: CASSPQRTGPSGTQYF. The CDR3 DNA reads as TGTGCCAGCAGTCCACAGCGGACAGGGCCCTCTGGTACGCAGTATTTT.

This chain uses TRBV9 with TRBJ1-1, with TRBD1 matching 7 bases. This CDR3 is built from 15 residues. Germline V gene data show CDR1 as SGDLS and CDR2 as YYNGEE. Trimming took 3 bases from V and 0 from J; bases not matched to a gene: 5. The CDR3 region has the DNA TGTGCCAGCAGCGCGTATACAGGGGTGAACACTGAAGCTTTCTTT. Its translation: CASSAYTGVNTEAFF.

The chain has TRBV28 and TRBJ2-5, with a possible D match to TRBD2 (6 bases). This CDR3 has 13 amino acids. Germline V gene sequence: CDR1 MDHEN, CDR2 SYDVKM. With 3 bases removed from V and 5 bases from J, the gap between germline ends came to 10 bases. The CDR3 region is CASSLGGTETQYF. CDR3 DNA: TGTGCCAGCAGTTTGGGGGGAACGGAGACCCAGTACTTC.

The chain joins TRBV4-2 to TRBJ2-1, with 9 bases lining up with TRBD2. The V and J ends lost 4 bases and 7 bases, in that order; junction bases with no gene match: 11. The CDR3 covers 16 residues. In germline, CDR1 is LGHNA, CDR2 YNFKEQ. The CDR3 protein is CASSRQTSGGGNEQFF. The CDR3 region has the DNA TGTGCCAGCAGCCGCCAGACTAGCGGAGGGGGGAATGAGCAGTTCTTC.

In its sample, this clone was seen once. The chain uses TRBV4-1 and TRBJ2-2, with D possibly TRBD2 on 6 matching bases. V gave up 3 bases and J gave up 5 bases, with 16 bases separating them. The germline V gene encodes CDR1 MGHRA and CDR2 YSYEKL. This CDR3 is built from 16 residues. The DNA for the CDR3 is TGCGCCAGCAGCCATTTCTTTCCCGGGGGTACCGGGGAGCTGTTTTTT. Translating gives CASSHFFPGGTGELFF.

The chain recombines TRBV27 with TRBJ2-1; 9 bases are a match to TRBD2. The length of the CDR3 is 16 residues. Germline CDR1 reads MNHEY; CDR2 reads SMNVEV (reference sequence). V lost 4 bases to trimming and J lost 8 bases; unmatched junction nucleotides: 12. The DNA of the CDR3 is TGTGCCAGCAGTTCTTTAGCGGGAGCTATACGGGATGAGCAGTTCTTC. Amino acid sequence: CASSSLAGAIRDEQFF.

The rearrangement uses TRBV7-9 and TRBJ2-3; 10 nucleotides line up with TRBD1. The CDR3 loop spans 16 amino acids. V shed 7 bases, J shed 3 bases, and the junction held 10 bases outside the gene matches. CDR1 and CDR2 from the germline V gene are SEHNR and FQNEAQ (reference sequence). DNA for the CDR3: TGTGCCAGCAACACTATTTGGGACAGGGGAACAGATACGCAGTATTTT. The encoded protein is CASNTIWDRGTDTQYF.

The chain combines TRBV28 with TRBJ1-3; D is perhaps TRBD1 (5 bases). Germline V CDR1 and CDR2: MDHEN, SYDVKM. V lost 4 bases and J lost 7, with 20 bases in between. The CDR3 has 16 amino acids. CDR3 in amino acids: CASSSGAWDGGNTIYF. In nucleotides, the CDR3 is TGTGCCAGCAGTTCTGGTGCTTGGGATGGGGGGAACACCATATATTTT.

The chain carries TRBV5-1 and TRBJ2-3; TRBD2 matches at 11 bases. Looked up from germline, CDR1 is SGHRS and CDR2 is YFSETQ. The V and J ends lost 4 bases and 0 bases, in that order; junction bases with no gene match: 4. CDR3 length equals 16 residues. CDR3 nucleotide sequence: TGCGCCAGCAGCGCCGGGACTAGCGGTAGCACAGATACGCAGTATTTT. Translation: CASSAGTSGSTDTQYF. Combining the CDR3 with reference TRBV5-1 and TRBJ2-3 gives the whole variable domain KAGVTQTPRYLIKTRGQQVTLSCSPISGHRSVSWYQQTPGQGLQFLFEYFSETQRNKGNFPGRFSGRQFSNSRSEMNVSTLELGDSALYLCASSAGTSGSTDTQYFGPGTRLTVL.

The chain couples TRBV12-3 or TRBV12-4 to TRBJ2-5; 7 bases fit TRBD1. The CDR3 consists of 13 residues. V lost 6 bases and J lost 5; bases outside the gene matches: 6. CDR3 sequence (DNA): TGTGCCAGCAGGCGAGGGGGCGGGGAGACCCAGTACTTC. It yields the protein CASRRGGGETQYF.

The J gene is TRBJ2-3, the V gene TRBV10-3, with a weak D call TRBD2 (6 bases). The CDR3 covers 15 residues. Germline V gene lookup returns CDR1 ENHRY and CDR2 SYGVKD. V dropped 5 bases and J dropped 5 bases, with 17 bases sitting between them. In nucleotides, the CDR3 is TGTGCCATCAGTCCATCGGGGGTGGGCCGAGATACGCAGTATTTT. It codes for CAISPSGVGRDTQYF.

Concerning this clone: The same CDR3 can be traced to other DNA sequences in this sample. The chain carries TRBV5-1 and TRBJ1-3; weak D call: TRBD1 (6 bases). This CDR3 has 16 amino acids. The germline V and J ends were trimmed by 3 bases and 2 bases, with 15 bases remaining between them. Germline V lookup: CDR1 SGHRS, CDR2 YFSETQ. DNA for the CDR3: TGCGCCAGCAGCTCGGAGCTTCACAGGGCTGGAAACACCATATATTTT. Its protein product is CASSSELHRAGNTIYF.

CDR3 DNA: TGTGCCAGCAGCTTAACGAGTCCAGACTTTGCCAATGAGCAGTTCTTC. It codes for CASSLTSPDFANEQFF. The V call is TRBV7-3, the J call TRBJ2-1; D unresolved. V was cut by 0 bases and J by 6 bases, with 15 bases left in between. This CDR3 spans 16 amino acids. Germline V gives CDR1 SGHTA, CDR2 FQGTGA.

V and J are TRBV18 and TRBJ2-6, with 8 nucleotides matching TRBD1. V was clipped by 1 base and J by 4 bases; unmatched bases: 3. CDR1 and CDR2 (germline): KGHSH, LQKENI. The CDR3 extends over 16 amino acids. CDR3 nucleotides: TGTGCCAGCTCACCACGGACAGGGTCAGGGGCCAACGTCCTGACTTTC. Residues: CASSPRTGSGANVLTF.

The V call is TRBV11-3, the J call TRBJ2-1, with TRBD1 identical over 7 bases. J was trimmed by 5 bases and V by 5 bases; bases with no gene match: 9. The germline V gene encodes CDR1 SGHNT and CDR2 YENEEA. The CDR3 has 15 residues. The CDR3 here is CASSHPGTANNEQFF. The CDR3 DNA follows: TGTGCCAGCAGCCACCCCGGGACAGCAAACAATGAGCAGTTCTTC. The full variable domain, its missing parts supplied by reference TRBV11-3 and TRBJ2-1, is EAGVVQSPRYKIIEKKQPVAFWCNPISGHNTLYWYLQNLGQGPELLIRYENEEAVDDSQLPKDRFSAERLKGVDSTLKIQPAELGDSAVYLCASSHPGTANNEQFFGPGTRLTVL.

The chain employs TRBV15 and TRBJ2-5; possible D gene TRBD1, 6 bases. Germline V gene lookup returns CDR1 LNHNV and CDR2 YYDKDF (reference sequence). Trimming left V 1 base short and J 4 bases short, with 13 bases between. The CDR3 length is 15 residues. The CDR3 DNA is TGTGCCACCAGCAGAGTACAGGGCAGAGTAGAGACCCAGTACTTC. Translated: CATSRVQGRVETQYF.

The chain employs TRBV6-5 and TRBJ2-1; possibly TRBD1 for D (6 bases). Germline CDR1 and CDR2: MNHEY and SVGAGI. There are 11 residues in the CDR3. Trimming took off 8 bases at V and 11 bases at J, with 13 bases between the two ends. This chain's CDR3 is CASRTGPQQFF. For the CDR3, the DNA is TGTGCCAGCCGAACAGGGCCCCAGCAGTTCTTC.

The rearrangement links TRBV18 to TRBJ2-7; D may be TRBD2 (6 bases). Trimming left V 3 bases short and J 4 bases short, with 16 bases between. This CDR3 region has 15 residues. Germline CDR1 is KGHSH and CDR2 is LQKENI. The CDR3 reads CASSPDAGRRYEQYV. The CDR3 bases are TGTGCCAGCTCACCCGACGCGGGGCGGAGGTACGAGCAGTACGTC.

The CDR3 sequence is CASSPDREKQETQYF. CDR3 sequence (DNA): TGTGCCAGCAGCCCGGACAGGGAGAAACAAGAGACCCAGTACTTC. This chain connects TRBV3-1 (or the pseudogene TRBV3-2) to TRBJ2-5; 8 positions match TRBD1. The CDR3 consists of 15 residues. In germline, CDR1 is LGHDT, CDR2 YNNKEL (reference sequence). Trimming cost V 4 bases and J 2 bases; bases outside gene matches: 6.

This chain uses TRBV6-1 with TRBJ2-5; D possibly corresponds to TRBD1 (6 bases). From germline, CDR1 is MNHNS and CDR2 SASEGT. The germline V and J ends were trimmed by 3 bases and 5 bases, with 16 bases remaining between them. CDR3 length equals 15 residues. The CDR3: CASSDTGILSETQYF. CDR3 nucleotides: TGTGCCAGCAGTGACACAGGGATCTTGTCGGAGACCCAGTACTTC.